This T cell receptor beta chain was captured in a study of identical twins (dated by TCRdb to the mid-2010s). In the study overall: The study deep-sequenced TCR alpha and beta repertoires from monozygotic twins, unrelated adults of various ages and cord blood to test whether fetal clonotypes persist. Replicate twin experiments were performed at different times using different library preparation protocols to rule out contamination.

Libraries were made using 5' RACE. Reads for this sample came from an Illumina HiSeq 2000. Template switching added a universal primer binding site, and the final cDNA carried a unique molecular identifier that allowed TCR cDNA molecules to be counted accurately. Specific primers in the conserved constant-segment region were used to synthesize first-strand cDNA for TCR alpha and beta chains. Each cDNA library was double barcoded, with a SMART-Mk sample barcode plus Illumina barcodes, to control for contamination. Two successive PCR steps introduced TruSeq adapter sequences along with Illumina sample barcodes. TCR alpha and beta cDNA libraries were sequenced on the Illumina HiSeq platform with custom primers. The source study handled its data this way. MiGEC processed the raw reads to extract unique molecular identifiers, while MiXCR was used to determine the CDR3 positions. For each individual, recombination models were inferred using an EM algorithm with the repgenHMM and IGoR tools. Shared clonotype analysis was performed with the tcR package in R, normalizing sharing by the product of cloneset sizes. To study raw recombination free of thymic and clonal selection effects, out-of-frame nonproductive sequences were analyzed. In TCRdb, the public reads were trimmed at Q25 with fastp and aligned with MiXCR, with productive beta chains retained. CDR3 protein sequences are deduplicated, and each keeps its most common genes and DNA. The V and J calls reflect TCRdb's pipeline rather than the authors' work. A total of about 520,000 distinct CDR3 sequences appear in this sample, under 25% of them only once. The biggest ten clones account for roughly 0.9% of the sample.

Findings and caveats that apply to the study as a whole: Invariant T cells such as MAIT and iNKT could partly confound zero-insertion analyses, although diverse VJ usage argued against such confounding for most clonotypes. The excess sharing between twins in beta out-of-frame sequences was weaker because fewer shared sequences reduced the signal-to-noise ratio. Compared with coincidental sharing between unrelated individuals, out-of-frame TCR alpha sequences shared between twins showed an excess of sequences with low generation probability. Abundant cord blood beta clonotypes carried fewer insertions; young adult naive repertoires showed a weaker similar trend, while memory repertoires showed none. Conclusions relied on cross-sectional statistical analysis, since the same donors could not be followed over many years. Out-of-frame TCR alpha sharing in monozygotic twins was systematically underestimated by recombination models, whereas sharing between unrelated individuals was in agreement with the recombination models.

Only healthy Caucasian donors were included. The twin cohort comprised three pairs of female monozygotic twins, all aged about 18 to 30 years. Positive isolation kits from Invitrogen were used to isolate the CD4+ and CD8+ T cell populations. With regard to this clonotype: Its recognized antigen is unknown. Within one base of it there is no much larger clone, and no base qualities were kept.

The data were also submitted as part of a second study, on T cells expressing NK-cell markers. From that second study: TCR beta-chain repertoires were profiled in sorted CD3+CD56+NKG2C+, CD3+CD56+NKG2C- and CD3+CD56-NKG2C+ T-cell subsets from eight donors. Among the eight sequenced donors, seven were HCMV-seropositive and one was HCMV-seronegative. To restrict sorting to alphabetaTCR-expressing T cells, an anti-gammadeltaTCR antibody was added in several experiments. In several donors, the dominant CD3+CD56+NKG2C+ clonotypes ranked among the top 10 CD8+ clonotypes, making up roughly 1.0-7.0% of CD8+ T cells. Those dominant clonotypes were again the most abundant among CD3+CD56-NKG2C+ cells in four donors, at about 28.3-60.1%. Whether the expanded NKG2C-expressing T cell clones were specific for HCMV antigens was left unclear. All eight donors whose samples were sequenced were randomly selected healthy volunteers, three of them men and five women. HCMV-specific IgG was detected in serum with a commercial ELISA kit to determine HCMV serostatus. MIGEC was used to demultiplex reads and group reads by UMI, and MiTCR was used to assemble and quantify clonotypes. To exclude erroneous sequences, any TCR cDNA sequence not supported by at least two reads was discarded. Downstream repertoire analysis used the tcR package, and clonotypes were matched across fractions by CDR3 nucleotide sequence plus V segment. Antigen specificity was annotated against VDJdb with VDJmatch, allowing one amino acid substitution in CDR3.

Specimen: CD4+ T cells sorted from blood. This clonotype was sampled from a woman between 18 and 29 years old in good health.

Here the CDR3 is given as CASSMEETQYF. The DNA sequence reads TGTGCCAGCAGCATGGAAGAGACCCAGTACTTC. The chain uses TRBV7-9 and TRBJ2-5, with an unclear D gene assignment. Including the terminal cysteine and phenylalanine, the CDR3 comprises 11 residues. CDR3 DNA only is kept here, 33 bases in frame from base 1. Trimming takes 5 bases from V and 3 bases from J, and the germline ends sit 4 bases apart. From a lookup of the germline V gene (reference sequence), CDR1 and CDR2 are SEHNR and FQNEAQ.